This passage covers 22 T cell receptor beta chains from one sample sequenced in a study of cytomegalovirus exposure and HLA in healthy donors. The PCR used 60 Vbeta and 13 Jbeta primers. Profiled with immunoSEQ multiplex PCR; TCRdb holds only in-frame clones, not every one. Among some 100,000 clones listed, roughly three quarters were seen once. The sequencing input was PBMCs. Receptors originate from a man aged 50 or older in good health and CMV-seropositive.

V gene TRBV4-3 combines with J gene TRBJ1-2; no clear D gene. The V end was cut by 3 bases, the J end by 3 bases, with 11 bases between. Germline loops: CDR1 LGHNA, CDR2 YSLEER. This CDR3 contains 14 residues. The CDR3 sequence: CASSQEEGDYGYTF. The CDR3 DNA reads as TGCGCCAGCAGCCAGGAGGAGGGTGACTATGGCTACACCTTC.

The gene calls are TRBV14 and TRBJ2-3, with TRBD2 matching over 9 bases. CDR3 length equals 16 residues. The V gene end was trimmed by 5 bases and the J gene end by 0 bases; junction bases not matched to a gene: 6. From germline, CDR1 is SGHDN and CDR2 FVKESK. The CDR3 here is CASSVRLAASTDTQYF. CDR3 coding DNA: TGTGCCAGCAGCGTACGACTAGCGGCTAGCACAGATACGCAGTATTTT.

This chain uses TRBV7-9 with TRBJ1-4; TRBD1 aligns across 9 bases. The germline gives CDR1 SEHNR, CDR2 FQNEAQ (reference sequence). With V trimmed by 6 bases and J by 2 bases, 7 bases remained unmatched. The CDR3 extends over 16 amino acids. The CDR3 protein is CASSSNRGPTNEKLFF. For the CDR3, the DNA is TGTGCCAGCAGTTCTAACAGGGGGCCCACTAATGAAAAACTGTTTTTT.

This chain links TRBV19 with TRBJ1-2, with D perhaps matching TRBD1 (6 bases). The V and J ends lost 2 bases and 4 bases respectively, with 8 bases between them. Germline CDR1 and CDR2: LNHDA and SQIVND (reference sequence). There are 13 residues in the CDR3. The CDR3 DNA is TGTGCCAGTAGTATACAGGGGCTCTATGGCTACACCTTC. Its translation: CASSIQGLYGYTF. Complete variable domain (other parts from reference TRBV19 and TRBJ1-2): DGGITQSPKYLFRKEGQNVTLSCEQNLNHDAMYWYRQDPGQGLRLIYYSQIVNDFQKGDIAEGYSVSREKKESFPLTVTSAQKNPTAFYLCASSIQGLYGYTFGSGTRLTVV.

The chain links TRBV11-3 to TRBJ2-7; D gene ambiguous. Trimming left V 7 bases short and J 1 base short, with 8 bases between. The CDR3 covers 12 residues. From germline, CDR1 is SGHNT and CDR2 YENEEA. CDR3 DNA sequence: TGTGCCAGCACGCGTACTTCCTACGAGCAGTACTTC. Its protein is CASTRTSYEQYF.

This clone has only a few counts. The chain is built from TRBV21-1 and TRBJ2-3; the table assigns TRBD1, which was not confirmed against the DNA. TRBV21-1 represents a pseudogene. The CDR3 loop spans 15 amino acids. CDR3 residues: CASSDRDSSTDTQYF. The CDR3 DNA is TGTGCCAGCAGTGACAGGGATTCTAGCACAGATACGCAGTATTTT.

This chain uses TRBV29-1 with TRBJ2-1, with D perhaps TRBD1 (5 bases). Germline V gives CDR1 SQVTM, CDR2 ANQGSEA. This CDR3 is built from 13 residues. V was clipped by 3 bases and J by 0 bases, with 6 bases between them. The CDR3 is CSVETASYNEQFF. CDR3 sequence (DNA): TGCAGCGTTGAGACAGCCTCCTACAATGAGCAGTTCTTC.

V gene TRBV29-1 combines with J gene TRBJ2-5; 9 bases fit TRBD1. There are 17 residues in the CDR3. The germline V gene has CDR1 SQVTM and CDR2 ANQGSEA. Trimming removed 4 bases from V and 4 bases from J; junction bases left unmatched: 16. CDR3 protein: CSVGGGPGQGIIETQYF. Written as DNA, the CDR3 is TGCAGCGTTGGGGGTGGACCGGGACAGGGAATTATAGAGACCCAGTACTTC.

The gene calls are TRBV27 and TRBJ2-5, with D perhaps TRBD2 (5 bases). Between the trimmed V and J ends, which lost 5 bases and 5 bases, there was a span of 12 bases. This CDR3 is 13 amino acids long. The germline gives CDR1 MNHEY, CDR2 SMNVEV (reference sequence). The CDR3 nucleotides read TGTGCCAGCAGTCGTCGGGAATTGGAGACCCAGTACTTC. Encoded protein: CASSRRELETQYF.

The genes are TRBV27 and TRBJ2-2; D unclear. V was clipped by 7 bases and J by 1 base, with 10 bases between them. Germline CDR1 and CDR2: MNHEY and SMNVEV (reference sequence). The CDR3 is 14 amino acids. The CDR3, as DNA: TGTGCCAGCAACCGCGGTGGGAACACCGGGGAGCTGTTTTTT. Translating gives CASNRGGNTGELFF.

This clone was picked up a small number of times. In DNA form, the CDR3 reads TGTGCCAGCAGCTCCGGGACAGGTTATCAGCCCCAGCATTTT. Its protein is CASSSGTGYQPQHF. The rearrangement links TRBV7-9 to TRBJ1-5; 8 bases align to TRBD1. This CDR3 is built from 14 residues. V was pared by 4 bases and J by 5 bases, with 4 bases of the junction left unmatched. CDR1 and CDR2 (germline): SEHNR, FQNEAQ (reference sequence).

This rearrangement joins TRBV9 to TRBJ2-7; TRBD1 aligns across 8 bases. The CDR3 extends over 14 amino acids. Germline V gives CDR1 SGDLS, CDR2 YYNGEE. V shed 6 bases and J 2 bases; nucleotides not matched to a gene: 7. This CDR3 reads CASTSGTGTYEQYF. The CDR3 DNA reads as TGTGCCAGCACCTCCGGGACAGGAACCTACGAGCAGTACTTC. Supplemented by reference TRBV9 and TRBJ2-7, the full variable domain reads DSGVTQTPKHLITATGQRVTLRCSPRSGDLSVYWYQQSLDQGLQFLIQYYNGEERAKGNILERFSAQQFPDLHSELNLSSLELGDSALYFCASTSGTGTYEQYFGPGTRLTVT.

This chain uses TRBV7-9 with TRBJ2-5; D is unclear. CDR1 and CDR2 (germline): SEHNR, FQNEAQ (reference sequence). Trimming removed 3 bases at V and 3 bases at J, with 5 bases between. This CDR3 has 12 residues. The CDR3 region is CASSFLKETQYF. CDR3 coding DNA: TGTGCCAGCAGCTTCCTTAAAGAGACCCAGTACTTC.

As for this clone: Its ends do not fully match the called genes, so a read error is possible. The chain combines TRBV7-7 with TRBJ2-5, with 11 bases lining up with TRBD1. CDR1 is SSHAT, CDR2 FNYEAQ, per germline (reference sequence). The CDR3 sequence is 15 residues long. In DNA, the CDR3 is TGTGCTAGCAGCCGTGTGGGGACAGGGGGAGAGACCCAGTACTTC. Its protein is CASSRVGTGGETQYF.

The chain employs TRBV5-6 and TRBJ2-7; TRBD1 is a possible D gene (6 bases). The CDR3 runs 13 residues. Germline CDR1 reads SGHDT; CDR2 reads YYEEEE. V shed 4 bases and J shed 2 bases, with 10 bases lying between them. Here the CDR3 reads CASSPDRTYEQYF. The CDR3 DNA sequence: TGTGCCAGCAGCCCAGACAGGACCTACGAGCAGTACTTC. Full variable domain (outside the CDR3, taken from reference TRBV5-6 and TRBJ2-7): DAGVTQSPTHLIKTRGQQVTLRCSPKSGHDTVSWYQQALGQGPQFIFQYYEEEERQRGNFPDRFSGHQFPNYSSELNVNALLLGDSALYLCASSPDRTYEQYFGPGTRLTVT.

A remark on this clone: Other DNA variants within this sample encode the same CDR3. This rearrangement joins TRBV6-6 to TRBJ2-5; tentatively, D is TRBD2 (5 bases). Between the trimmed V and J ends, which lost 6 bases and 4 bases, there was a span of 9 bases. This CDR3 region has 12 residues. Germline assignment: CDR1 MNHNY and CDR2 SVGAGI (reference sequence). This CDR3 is CASRRGGETQYF. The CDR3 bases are TGTGCCAGCAGAAGAGGAGGAGAGACCCAGTACTTC.

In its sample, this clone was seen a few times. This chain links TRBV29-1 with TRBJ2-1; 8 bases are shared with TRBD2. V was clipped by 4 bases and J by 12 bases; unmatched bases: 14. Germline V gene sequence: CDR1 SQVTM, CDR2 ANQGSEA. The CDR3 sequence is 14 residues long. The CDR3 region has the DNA TGCAGCGTTGCCCGGGAGGGAGGGGGGCATGGGCAGTTCTTC. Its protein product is CSVAREGGGHGQFF.

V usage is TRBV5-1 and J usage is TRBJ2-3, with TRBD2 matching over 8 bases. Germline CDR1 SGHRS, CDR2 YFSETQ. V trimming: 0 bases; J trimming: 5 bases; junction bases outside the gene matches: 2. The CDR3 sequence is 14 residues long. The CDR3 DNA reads TGCGCCAGCAGCTTGGCGGGAGGGCGAGATACGCAGTATTTT. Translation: CASSLAGGRDTQYF.

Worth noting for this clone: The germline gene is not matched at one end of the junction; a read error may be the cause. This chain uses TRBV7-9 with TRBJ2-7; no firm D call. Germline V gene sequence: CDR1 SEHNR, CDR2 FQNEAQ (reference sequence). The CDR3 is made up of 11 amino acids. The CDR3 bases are TGTTCCAGCAGCTATGACAAGGAAGAGTACTTC. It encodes CSSSYDKEEYF.

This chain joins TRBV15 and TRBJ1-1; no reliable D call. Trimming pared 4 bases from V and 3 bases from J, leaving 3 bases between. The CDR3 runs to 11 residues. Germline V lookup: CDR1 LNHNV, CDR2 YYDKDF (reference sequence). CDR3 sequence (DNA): TGTGCCACCAGCACTTACACTGAAGCTTTCTTT. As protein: CATSTYTEAFF.

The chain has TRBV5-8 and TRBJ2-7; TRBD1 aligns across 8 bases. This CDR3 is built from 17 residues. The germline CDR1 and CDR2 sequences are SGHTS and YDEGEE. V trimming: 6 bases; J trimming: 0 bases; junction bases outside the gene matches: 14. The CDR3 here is CASTRGAGTGSSYEQYF. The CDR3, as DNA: TGTGCCAGCACCCGCGGAGCCGGGACAGGTTCCTCCTACGAGCAGTACTTC.

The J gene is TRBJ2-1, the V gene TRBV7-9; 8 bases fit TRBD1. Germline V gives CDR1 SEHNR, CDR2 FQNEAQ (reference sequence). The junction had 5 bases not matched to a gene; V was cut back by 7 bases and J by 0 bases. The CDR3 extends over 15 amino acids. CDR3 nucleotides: TGTGCCAGCAATACAGGGGGTAGCTCCTACAATGAGCAGTTCTTC. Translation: CASNTGGSSYNEQFF.